This T cell receptor beta chain stems from a study of blood T cell repertoires in COVID-19. Study at large: Material from acute and convalescent COVID-19 was sourced from the United States, Italy and Spain. Nucleic acid was either cDNA or gDNA, and it came from T cells, B-cell-depleted T cells, or PBMCs.

The CDR3 is 15 amino acids. V was pared by 4 bases and J by 6 bases, with 5 bases of the junction left unmatched. Germline loops: CDR1 SGHTA, CDR2 FQGNSA. How the authors handled the data: Amplified reference gene primers provided the basis for estimating nucleated cell counts. TCRdb's copy holds only in-frame clones and misses some; the assay was immunoSEQ multiplex PCR. V, J and clone size were drawn from that table, and D and trimming were deduced from the DNA. The sample holds around 200,000 clones, 70% to 80% seen once. The receptor was derived from a man aged 50 or older who had recovered from COVID-19. The chain couples TRBV7-2 to TRBJ1-4; 10 bases line up with TRBD1. Sample: peripheral blood. The CDR3 DNA reads TGTGCCAGCAGCTCCGGACAGGGGGGTTATGAAAAACTGTTTTTT. Translated, it gives CASSSGQGGYEKLFF.